The 5 T cell receptor beta chains in this list originate from one sample, sequenced in a study of shared clonotypes between healthy human individuals. Data came from immunoSEQ multiplex PCR; TCRdb stores just in-frame clones and leaves some out. The data show about 2.5 million clones, under 95% seen once. The material sequenced was naive CD4+ T cells from PBMCs. Noted subset: CD45RA+ positively selected. The receptor source for this set is a man between 18 and 35 years old in good health. Some clones in this sample may be carry-over from other donors' samples.

The chain has TRBV19 and TRBJ1-1; D might be TRBD1 (5 bases). The CDR3 totals 14 residues. Germline V lookup: CDR1 LNHDA, CDR2 SQIVND (reference sequence). Deletions cut 1 base from V and 1 base from J, with 7 bases between. The CDR3 here is CASSIAQGNTEAFF. CDR3 nucleotides: TGTGCCAGTAGTATAGCCCAGGGGAACACTGAAGCTTTCTTT.

V usage is TRBV2 and J usage is TRBJ2-7; TRBD2 is a possible D gene (5 bases). Germline V gene data show CDR1 as SNHLY and CDR2 as FYNNEI. The CDR3 spans 14 residues. Trimming cost V 0 bases and J 4 bases, with 10 bases left between them. As DNA, the CDR3 is TGTGCCAGCAGTGAAGCGAAGGGCGGGTACGAGCAGTACTTC. The encoded protein is CASSEAKGGYEQYF.

This chain joins TRBV28 and TRBJ1-5; 9 nucleotides match TRBD1. The CDR3 is 13 residues long. V was pared by 6 bases and J by 7 bases, with 4 bases of the junction left unmatched. Germline V gene lookup returns CDR1 MDHEN and CDR2 SYDVKM. CDR3 residues: CASSIQGAQPQHF. The CDR3, as DNA: TGTGCCAGCAGCATACAGGGGGCCCAGCCCCAGCATTTT. The full variable domain, its missing parts supplied by reference TRBV28 and TRBJ1-5, is DVKVTQSSRYLVKRTGEKVFLECVQDMDHENMFWYRQDPGLGLRLIYFSYDVKMKEKGDIPEGYSVSREKKERFSLILESASTNQTSMYLCASSIQGAQPQHFGDGTRLSIL.

The chain recombines TRBV5-4 with TRBJ2-1; 10 bases map to TRBD2. The CDR3 sequence is 14 residues long. The V segment lost 6 bases and the J segment 6 bases; nucleotides outside the gene matches: 6. Germline V gives CDR1 SGHNT, CDR2 YYREEE (reference sequence). The CDR3: CASTPGLALNEQFF. The CDR3 DNA is TGTGCCAGCACCCCGGGACTAGCGCTCAATGAGCAGTTCTTC. Full variable domain (outside the CDR3, taken from reference TRBV5-4 and TRBJ2-1): ETGVTQSPTHLIKTRGQQVTLRCSSQSGHNTVSWYQQALGQGPQFIFQYYREEENGRGNFPPRFSGLQFPNYSSELNVNALELDDSALYLCASTPGLALNEQFFGPGTRLTVL.

This clone was detected only once. The chain recombines TRBV28 with TRBJ2-3; 10 bases agree with TRBD2. Losses at the gene ends were 8 bases for V and 10 bases for J; bases not matched to a gene: 12. This CDR3 is built from 14 residues. Germline loops: CDR1 MDHEN, CDR2 SYDVKM. CDR3 protein: CASGGTSANRAQYF. DNA for the CDR3: TGTGCCAGCGGCGGGACTAGCGCCAATCGGGCGCAGTATTTT. The whole variable domain, filled in from reference TRBV28 and TRBJ2-3, reads DVKVTQSSRYLVKRTGEKVFLECVQDMDHENMFWYRQDPGLGLRLIYFSYDVKMKEKGDIPEGYSVSREKKERFSLILESASTNQTSMYLCASGGTSANRAQYFGPGTRLTVL.